This T cell receptor beta chain was found in a study of monozygotic twins with inflammatory bowel disease. Whole-study findings and limits: Among twins, concordant and discordant pairs did not differ in repertoire similarity, possibly from limited power.

TCRdb reprocessed the 5' RACE reads and reports one entry per CDR3 protein, with no DNA. The repertoire table contains 330,000 or so distinct CDR3 sequences. This CDR3 is 15 amino acids long. Germline V lookup: CDR1 MNHEY, CDR2 SMNVEV (reference sequence). For this clonotype: No antigen is known for it.

This rearrangement joins TRBV27 to TRBJ2-5; lacking DNA, the TRBD1 call made by TCRdb goes unchecked. Source material: blood. This sequence originates from a human donor with ulcerative colitis or Crohn's disease, or a healthy co-twin of an affected twin (not recorded which). CDR3 amino acids: CASRVQGYGIGAQYF.